This T cell receptor (beta chain) was found in a study of T cell therapy after organ transplantation. V gave up 2 bases and J gave up 8 bases, with 12 bases separating them. CDR3 size: 12 residues. The germline CDR1 and CDR2 sequences are GTSNPN and SVGIG (reference sequence). Produced via immunoSEQ multiplex PCR; TCRdb's table is partial and in-frame only. This sample has 51,000 or so clones, with 85% to 95% found just once. About this clone itself: Its target is unknown.

Whole-study results and caveats: In nonresponders, large pretherapy expansions changed minimally after therapy.

The genes are TRBV30 and TRBJ1-2, with a possible D match to TRBD1 (5 bases). Sample: CD8+ T cells from blood, taken before autologous CMV-specific T cell therapy. The receptor was isolated from a human patient who had received a solid organ transplant and had CMV disease. CDR3 sequence reads: CAWSTGAGGYTF. In DNA form, the CDR3 reads TGTGCCTGGAGTACCGGGGCGGGAGGCTACACCTTC.